Listed here are 14 T cell receptor beta chains from one sample, sequenced in a study of T cell responses to AZD1222 COVID-19 vaccine. The assay was immunoSEQ multiplex PCR, and TCRdb's table has in-frame clones only and misses some. The sample yields 70,000 or so clones, roughly 84% seen once. Material: peripheral blood, obtained on day 0 of AZD1222 vaccination. The origin of the receptors is an adult in good health.

This clone showed up just a few times. The chain is built from TRBV3-1 (or the pseudogene TRBV3-2) and TRBJ2-1; TRBD2 matches 10 bases. The V segment lost 1 base and the J segment 9 bases; nucleotides outside the gene matches: 9. Germline CDR1 LGHDT, CDR2 YNNKEL (reference sequence). The CDR3 runs 16 residues. CDR3 residues: CASSQGSGGVSLEQFF. Here the CDR3 DNA reads TGTGCCAGCAGCCAAGGAAGCGGGGGGGTCTCTCTTGAGCAGTTCTTC.

The rearrangement uses TRBV23-1 and TRBJ1-1; a possible D gene is TRBD1 (6 bases). TRBV23-1 is annotated as an ORF whose role is uncertain. The CDR3 is 12 amino acids. Trimming left V 3 bases short and J 11 bases short, with 13 bases between. CDR3 sequence: CASSHWGRRAFF. The CDR3 DNA reads TGCGCCAGCAGTCATTGGGGGCGTCGGGCTTTCTTT.

This clone showed up just once. CDR3 protein: CASSLGRDRAPSTDTQYF. The DNA for the CDR3 is TGTGCCAGCAGCTTAGGGCGGGACCGCGCCCCCAGCACAGATACGCAGTATTTT. The chain combines TRBV11-3 with TRBJ2-3; a weak D match, TRBD2 (6 bases). CDR3 length: 18 residues. With 1 base removed from V and 0 bases from J, the gap between germline ends came to 17 bases. Per the germline V gene, CDR1 is SGHNT and CDR2 is YENEEA. The full variable domain, rest sourced from reference TRBV11-3 and TRBJ2-3, is EAGVVQSPRYKIIEKKQPVAFWCNPISGHNTLYWYLQNLGQGPELLIRYENEEAVDDSQLPKDRFSAERLKGVDSTLKIQPAELGDSAVYLCASSLGRDRAPSTDTQYFGPGTRLTVL.

The rearrangement uses TRBV23-1 and TRBJ2-6; 7 nucleotides line up with TRBD2. TRBV23-1 is assigned to the ORF class and has an uncertain function. The V and J ends lost 8 bases and 4 bases, in that order; junction bases with no gene match: 5. The CDR3 spans 14 residues. In DNA, the CDR3 is TGCGCCAGCCTTGCGGGGGTCGGGGCCAACGTCCTGACTTTC. Translating gives CASLAGVGANVLTF.

This chain joins TRBV2 and TRBJ2-7, with a possible D match to TRBD1 (5 bases). This CDR3 comprises 12 residues. Per germline, CDR1 SNHLY and CDR2 FYNNEI. The V and J ends lost 6 bases and 1 base respectively, with 7 bases between them. CDR3 residues: CASSRDSYEQYF. The CDR3, as DNA: TGTGCCAGCAGCAGGGATTCCTACGAGCAGTACTTC.

J is TRBJ1-1 and V is TRBV11-1; TRBD1 is a possible D gene (6 bases). There are 13 residues in the CDR3. Germline CDR1 and CDR2: SGHAT and FQDESV (reference sequence). The V end was cut by 0 bases, the J end by 5 bases, with 7 bases between. Written as DNA, the CDR3 is TGTGCCAGCAGCTTAGCGGGGGCGACTGAAGCTTTCTTT. It translates to CASSLAGATEAFF.

The chain has TRBV10-3 and TRBJ2-2, with 8 bases fitting TRBD1. This CDR3 has 15 amino acids. Losses at the gene ends were 7 bases for V and 6 bases for J; bases not matched to a gene: 10. In germline, CDR1 is ENHRY, CDR2 SYGVKD. CDR3 region: CAIMVGTGGPGELFF. For the CDR3, the DNA is TGTGCCATCATGGTAGGGACAGGCGGTCCCGGGGAGCTGTTTTTT.

The chain uses TRBV5-6 and TRBJ1-2; no firm D call. V lost 0 bases and J 0 bases, leaving 9 bases between the germline ends. The CDR3 runs 15 residues. Germline CDR1 and CDR2: SGHDT and YYEEEE. This CDR3 reads CASSLEEIANYGYTF. In nucleotides, the CDR3 is TGTGCCAGCAGCTTGGAAGAAATAGCTAACTATGGCTACACCTTC. Full variable domain (outside the CDR3, taken from reference TRBV5-6 and TRBJ1-2): DAGVTQSPTHLIKTRGQQVTLRCSPKSGHDTVSWYQQALGQGPQFIFQYYEEEERQRGNFPDRFSGHQFPNYSSELNVNALLLGDSALYLCASSLEEIANYGYTFGSGTRLTVV.

The CDR3 protein is CASSPGTADGYTF. CDR3 nucleotides: TGCGCCAGCAGCCCCGGGACCGCCGATGGCTACACCTTC. The genes are TRBV4-3 and TRBJ1-2; TRBD1 is a possible D gene (5 bases). V was cut by 4 bases and J by 6 bases, with 12 bases left in between. The CDR3 length is 13 residues. In germline, CDR1 is LGHNA, CDR2 YSLEER.

The J gene is TRBJ1-1, the V gene TRBV6-5; TRBD1 is a possible D gene (5 bases). This CDR3 contains 14 residues. V lost 6 bases and J 3 bases, leaving 14 bases between the germline ends. Germline V lookup: CDR1 MNHEY, CDR2 SVGAGI. CDR3 loop: CASSRADSYTEAFF. The CDR3 DNA reads as TGTGCCAGCAGCCGCGCTGACAGCTACACTGAAGCTTTCTTT.

This chain links TRBV9 with TRBJ1-2; TRBD1 aligns across 11 bases. CDR1 and CDR2 (germline): SGDLS, YYNGEE. V lost 0 bases, J lost 8 bases, and 9 bases stayed unmatched. CDR3 length: 16 amino acids. The CDR3 region has the DNA TGTGCCAGCAGCGTAGGGACAGGGGGCCCAATGAGCGGCTACACCTTC. It encodes CASSVGTGGPMSGYTF.

This clone appeared once. The chain has TRBV30 and TRBJ1-5; tentative D call: TRBD1 (5 bases). The CDR3 has 14 residues. The ends were cut back, 2 bases at V and 6 bases at J, with 14 bases in the middle. Germline V gene lookup returns CDR1 GTSNPN and CDR2 SVGIG (reference sequence). CDR3 in DNA: TGTGCCTGGAGTCCGCCTCGGACATTTCAGCCCCAGCATTTT. It specifies CAWSPPRTFQPQHF.

The genes are TRBV7-8 and TRBJ1-2; D perhaps matches TRBD1 (5 bases). CDR1 is SGHVS, CDR2 FQNEAQ, per germline. This CDR3 has 13 amino acids. Trimming removed 5 bases from V and 6 bases from J, with 13 bases in between. The CDR3 bases are TGTGCCAGCAGCCGGGGGGGGATGAATGGCTACACCTTC. Protein: CASSRGGMNGYTF. Supplemented by reference TRBV7-8 and TRBJ1-2, the full variable domain reads GAGVSQSPRYKVAKRGQDVALRCDPISGHVSLFWYQQALGQGPEFLTYFQNEAQLDKSGLPSDRFFAERPEGSVSTLKIQRTQQEDSAVYLCASSRGGMNGYTFGSGTRLTVV.

The chain is built from TRBV9 and TRBJ2-7; D is undetermined. Germline-derived CDR1 and CDR2 are SGDLS and YYNGEE. Trimming left V 0 bases short and J 5 bases short, with 9 bases between. CDR3 length: 13 residues. The CDR3 protein is CASSVVVSDEQYF. DNA of the CDR3: TGTGCCAGCAGCGTAGTGGTTTCCGACGAGCAGTACTTC.